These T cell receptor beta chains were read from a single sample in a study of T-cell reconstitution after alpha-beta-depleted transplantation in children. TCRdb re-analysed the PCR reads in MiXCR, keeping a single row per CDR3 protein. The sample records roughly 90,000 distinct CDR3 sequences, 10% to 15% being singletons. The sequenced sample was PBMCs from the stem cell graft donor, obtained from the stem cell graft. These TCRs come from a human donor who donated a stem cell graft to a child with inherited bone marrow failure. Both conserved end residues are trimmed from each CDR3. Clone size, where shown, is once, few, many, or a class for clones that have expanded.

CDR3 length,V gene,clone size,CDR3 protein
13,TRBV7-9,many,ASSHGTLRDSPLH
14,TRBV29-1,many,SVVASGRAGLYEQY
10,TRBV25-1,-,ASSEATRPQH
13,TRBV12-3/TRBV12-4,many,ASSSIAGGRDEQF
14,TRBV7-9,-,ASSSEPRTGGYEQY
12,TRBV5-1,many,ASSSTSANNEQF
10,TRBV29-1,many,SVEGPQETQY
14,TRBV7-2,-,ASSLEAGGSYREAF
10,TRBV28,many,ASSLSREKAF
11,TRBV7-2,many,ASSLHMNTEAF
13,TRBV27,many,ASSSLTRGLDGYT
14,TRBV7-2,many,ASSVGQPSGANVLT
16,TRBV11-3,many,ASSLNRGLAKYYNEQF
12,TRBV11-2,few,ASSSPTGPYEQY